This T cell receptor (beta chain) was captured by sequencing in a study of spatial heterogeneity in lung cancer. The time point is: sample taken at primary tumor resection. Whole RNA was taken from tumor, nontumor lung or frozen PBMC; it was then sequenced unsorted. This clonotype was seen many times. TCRdb re-called the 5' RACE reads with MiXCR, one entry per CDR3 protein. The sample lists under 75,000 distinct CDR3 sequences; about an eighth were seen once. CDR1 and CDR2 from the germline V gene are LNHDA and SQIVND (reference sequence). With V trimmed by 5 bases and J by 2 bases, 5 bases remained unmatched. The CDR3 covers 15 residues.

This sample comprised PBMCs, obtained at surgery. The receptor comes from a male donor with early-stage non-small cell lung cancer. The chain recombines TRBV19 with TRBJ2-5; the match to TRBD1 covers 10 bases. The CDR3 nucleotides read TGTGCCAGTAGTGGGACAGGGGTTTATCAAGAGACCCAGTACTTC. Protein: CASSGTGVYQETQYF.